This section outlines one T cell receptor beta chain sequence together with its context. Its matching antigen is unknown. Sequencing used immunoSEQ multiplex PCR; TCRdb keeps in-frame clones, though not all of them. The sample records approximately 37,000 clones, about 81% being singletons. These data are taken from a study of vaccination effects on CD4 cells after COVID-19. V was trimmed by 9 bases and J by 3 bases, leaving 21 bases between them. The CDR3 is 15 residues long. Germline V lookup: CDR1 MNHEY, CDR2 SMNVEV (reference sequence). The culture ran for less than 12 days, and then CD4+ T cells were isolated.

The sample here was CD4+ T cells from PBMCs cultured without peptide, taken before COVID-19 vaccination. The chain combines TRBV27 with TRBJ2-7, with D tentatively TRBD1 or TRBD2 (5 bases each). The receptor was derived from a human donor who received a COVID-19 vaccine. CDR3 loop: CARDFWEFQGYEQYV. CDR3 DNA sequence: TGTGCCAGGGATTTTTGGGAGTTCCAGGGCTACGAGCAGTACGTC.